Shown below are 4 T cell receptor beta chains from a single sample sequenced in a study of blood T cell repertoires in COVID-19. This table comes from immunoSEQ multiplex PCR, and its TCRdb copy is limited to in-frame clones, with some not included. This table has 85,000 to 95,000 clones, 75% to 90% appearing once. Sequencing input: peripheral blood. Receptor source: a woman over 75 with acute or convalescent COVID-19.

J is TRBJ2-7 and V is TRBV7-2, with 8 bases that match TRBD2. J lost 3 bases, V lost 3 bases, and 16 bases had no gene match. CDR1 is SGHTA and CDR2 is FQGNSA in the germline V gene. The CDR3 spans 18 residues. CDR3 sequence: CASSFRTSGGWGIYEQYF. CDR3 in DNA: TGTGCCAGCAGCTTTCGCACAAGCGGGGGATGGGGGATCTACGAGCAGTACTTC.

This chain connects TRBV18 to TRBJ2-7; 10 nucleotides match TRBD1. The CDR3 totals 14 residues. Germline values: CDR1 KGHSH, CDR2 LQKENI. The ends lost 3 bases at V and 4 bases at J; junction bases unmatched: 3. CDR3 residues: CASSPLGQGYEQYF. Written as DNA, the CDR3 is TGTGCCAGCTCACCCCTGGGACAGGGGTACGAGCAGTACTTC. Supplemented by reference TRBV18 and TRBJ2-7, the full variable domain reads NAGVMQNPRHLVRRRGQEARLRCSPMKGHSHVYWYRQLPEEGLKFMVYLQKENIIDESGMPKERFSAEFPKEGPSILRIQQVVRGDSAAYFCASSPLGQGYEQYFGPGTRLTVT.

The chain combines TRBV12-5 with TRBJ1-1; TRBD1 is a possible D gene (6 bases). Germline assignment: CDR1 LGHNT and CDR2 FRNRAP. The CDR3 has 11 residues. V lost 5 bases and J 7 bases, leaving 8 bases between the germline ends. The CDR3 sequence is CASGPTGEAFF. The CDR3 nucleotides read TGTGCTAGTGGTCCGACAGGTGAAGCTTTCTTT. Drawing the rest from reference TRBV12-5 and TRBJ1-1, the complete variable domain is DARVTQTPRHKVTEMGQEVTMRCQPILGHNTVFWYRQTMMQGLELLAYFRNRAPLDDSGMPKDRFSAEMPDATLATLKIQPSEPRDSAVYFCASGPTGEAFFGQGTRLTVV.

The V call is TRBV28, the J call TRBJ2-4; possible D gene TRBD2, 5 bases. The germline gives CDR1 MDHEN, CDR2 SYDVKM. The V gene lost 6 bases and the J gene lost 13 bases, with 16 bases spanning the gap. The CDR3 is 12 residues long. CDR3 DNA: TGTGCCAGCAGCCACCTCCAGAGCGGCCAGTACTTC. It translates to CASSHLQSGQYF.